The 19 T cell receptor beta chains reported below all come from one sample, sequenced in a study of OX40 agonist ivuxolimab in advanced cancers. Here immunoSEQ multiplex PCR was the method, and the copy in TCRdb shows in-frame clones only, minus some. The top ten clones hold about 3.6% of a sample with some 90,000 clones, more than 85% of them seen once. The source was CD4+ or CD8+ T cells sorted from blood, collected in a trial of the OX40 agonist ivuxolimab. The receptor source for this set is an adult with an advanced solid tumor such as melanoma, head and neck, liver or kidney cancer.

The chain is built from TRBV2 and TRBJ1-1; D uncertain. CDR3 length: 13 residues. The germline gives CDR1 SNHLY, CDR2 FYNNEI. With 5 bases removed from V and 3 bases from J, the gap between germline ends came to 10 bases. The CDR3 coding sequence is TGTGCCAGCAGTATCACGGGATACACTGAAGCTTTCTTT. It encodes CASSITGYTEAFF.

The rearrangement joins TRBV7-2 to TRBJ1-6; D possibly corresponds to TRBD1 (5 bases). This CDR3 contains 15 residues. V lost 5 bases to trimming and J lost 5 bases, with 13 bases between them. Germline V gives CDR1 SGHTA, CDR2 FQGNSA. CDR3 residues: CASSDDSFHNSPLHF. The CDR3 DNA follows: TGTGCCAGCAGCGACGACAGTTTCCATAATTCACCCCTCCACTTT.

CDR3 in DNA: TGTGCCAGCAGTTCTGGGGATTCTATTAACACCATATATTTT. It specifies CASSSGDSINTIYF. The chain has TRBV6-6 and TRBJ1-3, with D uncertain. This CDR3 comprises 14 residues. Germline lookup yields CDR1 MNHNY and CDR2 SVGAGI (reference sequence). Trimming left V 4 bases short and J 7 bases short, with 14 bases between.

The V and J genes are TRBV19 and TRBJ2-7, with 7 bases that match TRBD2. The CDR3 runs 15 residues. Unmatched junction bases numbered 12, after V lost 6 bases and J lost 4 bases. Germline V CDR1 and CDR2: LNHDA, SQIVND (reference sequence). The CDR3, as DNA: TGTGCCAGTAGCACCGCTCTAGCGGCTAAATACGAGCAGTACTTC. This sequence encodes CASSTALAAKYEQYF.

The V gene is TRBV7-9, the J gene TRBJ2-5; either TRBD1 or TRBD2 may supply D (5 bases each). This CDR3 has 12 residues. Trimming shortened V by 8 bases and J by 4 bases, and 11 bases separated the two germline ends. In germline, CDR1 is SEHNR, CDR2 FQNEAQ (reference sequence). The CDR3, as DNA: TGTGCCAGCCCCGACGGGGCAGAGACCCAGTACTTC. Translating it yields CASPDGAETQYF.

On this clone: The same CDR3 can be traced to other DNA sequences in this sample. CDR3 protein: CASSLGSGGYEQYF. The DNA of the CDR3 is TGCGCCAGCAGCCTGGGATCAGGGGGCTACGAGCAGTACTTC. The chain combines TRBV5-1 with TRBJ2-7; TRBD1 matches at 7 bases. Germline-derived CDR1 and CDR2 are SGHRS and YFSETQ. Trimming took 4 bases from V and 3 from J; bases not matched to a gene: 7. The CDR3 loop spans 14 amino acids.

The chain couples TRBV7-2 to TRBJ2-7, with TRBD1 as a possible D gene (6 bases). V lost 3 bases to trimming and J lost 3 bases, with 12 bases between them. There are 14 residues in the CDR3. Germline-derived CDR1 and CDR2 are SGHTA and FQGNSA. The CDR3: CASSFGQSGYEQYF. Written as DNA, the CDR3 is TGTGCCAGCAGCTTCGGACAGTCCGGCTACGAGCAGTACTTC.

The chain employs TRBV7-9 and TRBJ2-7; 9 bases are shared with TRBD1. There are 14 residues in the CDR3. V dropped 3 bases and J dropped 4; count of bases not matched to a gene: 4. CDR1 and CDR2 from the germline V gene are SEHNR and FQNEAQ (reference sequence). Here the CDR3 reads CASSLGGQGYEQYF. The DNA of the CDR3 is TGTGCCAGCAGCTTGGGCGGACAGGGGTACGAGCAGTACTTC.

This clone was recorded only once. The chain couples TRBV27 to TRBJ1-5; D uncertain. Trimming cost V 4 bases and J 4 bases, with 8 bases left between them. Germline CDR1 is MNHEY and CDR2 is SMNVEV (reference sequence). The CDR3 totals 13 residues. The CDR3 sequence: CASSSWQNQPQHF. The CDR3 bases are TGTGCCAGCAGTTCATGGCAGAATCAGCCCCAGCATTTT.

This clone was detected once. The chain has TRBV11-2 and TRBJ2-1, with TRBD2 matching over 9 bases. This CDR3 has 15 residues. Germline loops: CDR1 SGHAT, CDR2 FQNNGV. The V gene end was trimmed by 5 bases and the J gene end by 6 bases; junction bases not matched to a gene: 8. The CDR3 sequence is CASSVAWGLANEQFF. CDR3 DNA sequence: TGTGCCAGCAGCGTCGCTTGGGGACTAGCCAATGAGCAGTTCTTC.

The chain has TRBV4-2 and TRBJ2-1, with TRBD2 matching over 16 bases. V shed 6 bases and J 3 bases; nucleotides not matched to a gene: 11. CDR1 is LGHNA, CDR2 YNFKEQ, per germline. The CDR3 spans 19 residues. CDR3: CASSTGTSGRALDYNEQFF. In DNA form, the CDR3 reads TGTGCCAGCAGTACCGGGACTAGCGGGAGGGCCCTAGACTACAATGAGCAGTTCTTC.

J is TRBJ2-7 and V is TRBV7-9, with D unresolved. Trimming pared 0 bases from V and 2 bases from J, leaving 11 bases between. CDR3 size: 15 residues. Germline V CDR1 and CDR2: SEHNR, FQNEAQ (reference sequence). The chain's CDR3 is CASSLAPTIAYEQYF. CDR3 coding DNA: TGTGCCAGCAGCTTAGCCCCTACAATCGCCTACGAGCAGTACTTC.

The chain joins TRBV5-6 to TRBJ1-5; D is perhaps TRBD1 (6 bases). This CDR3 contains 12 residues. Trimming took 4 bases from V and 9 from J, leaving 11 bases between them. Per germline, CDR1 SGHDT and CDR2 YYEEEE. The CDR3 region has the DNA TGTGCCAGCAGCACAGGGTCACGGCCCCAGCATTTT. Protein product: CASSTGSRPQHF.

This clone appeared a few times. The V and J genes are TRBV6-5 and TRBJ2-2, with D unclear. CDR1 is MNHEY, CDR2 SVGAGI, per germline. The CDR3 is 13 amino acids. The V end was cut by 7 bases, the J end by 6 bases, with 12 bases between. CDR3 sequence: CASTLQPPGELFF. CDR3 bases: TGTGCCAGCACCCTACAACCTCCCGGGGAGCTGTTTTTT.

This chain connects TRBV18 to TRBJ2-7; TRBD2 matches 10 bases. Trimming at V came to 6 bases and at J to 5 bases, leaving 4 bases not matched to a gene. The CDR3 is made up of 13 amino acids. Germline V gene data show CDR1 as KGHSH and CDR2 as LQKENI. CDR3 in DNA: TGTGCCAGCTCCCGCACTAGCGGGAACGAGCAGTACTTC. It translates to CASSRTSGNEQYF.

This sequence joins TRBV19 and TRBJ1-2; D is ambiguous. Per germline, CDR1 LNHDA and CDR2 SQIVND (reference sequence). The V end lost 3 bases, the J end lost 4 bases, and 9 bases lay between the germline ends. The CDR3 loop spans 13 amino acids. CDR3 sequence: CASSMWQPYGYTF. CDR3 in DNA: TGTGCCAGTAGTATGTGGCAGCCCTATGGCTACACCTTC.

This CDR3 is CASSPRDREQFF. The DNA for the CDR3 is TGTGCCAGTAGTCCCCGGGACAGGGAGCAGTTCTTC. V and J are TRBV19 and TRBJ2-1; 8 bases align to TRBD1. The CDR3 has 12 residues. Germline V CDR1 and CDR2: LNHDA, SQIVND (reference sequence). Trimming cost V 5 bases and J 10 bases; bases outside gene matches: 4.

The CDR3 is CASSSDGAHLIYGYTF. The CDR3 DNA is TGTGCCAGCAGCTCCGACGGGGCCCATCTCATCTATGGCTACACCTTC. This sequence joins TRBV7-9 and TRBJ1-2; maybe TRBD1 (5 bases). Germline assignment: CDR1 SEHNR and CDR2 FQNEAQ (reference sequence). Trimming stripped 4 bases from V and 4 bases from J, with 19 bases between. The CDR3 runs 16 residues.

The chain recombines TRBV27 with TRBJ2-2, with 7 bases fitting TRBD1. The germline V gene encodes CDR1 MNHEY and CDR2 SMNVEV (reference sequence). The V segment lost 6 bases and the J segment 0 bases; nucleotides outside the gene matches: 7. The CDR3 extends over 16 amino acids. CDR3 nucleotide sequence: TGTGCCAGCAGCTTGGGGACAGCTTCGAACACCGGGGAGCTGTTTTTT. This codes for CASSLGTASNTGELFF.